The 23 T cell receptor beta chains reported below all come from one sample, sequenced in a study of shared clonotypes between healthy human individuals. Terminally differentiated effector memory CD45RA+ cells were excluded from the naive CD8 cells, which were CD45RO-negative and positively selected for CCR7. Using immunoSEQ multiplex PCR, the repertoire was profiled, and TCRdb retains in-frame clones only, with some absent. The repertoire holds around 2,000,000 clones, with about 95% as singletons. The sample comprised naive CD8+ T cells sorted from blood. All receptors come from a man between 18 and 29 years old in good health.

About this clone: Other DNA sequences within the sample encode an identical CDR3. The rearrangement links TRBV10-1 to TRBJ2-7; D is perhaps TRBD1 or TRBD2 (5 bases each). Germline V gene data show CDR1 as WNHNN and CDR2 as SYGVQD (reference sequence). The CDR3 contains 13 residues. Between the trimmed V and J ends, which lost 0 bases and 5 bases, there was a span of 8 bases. CDR3 residues: CASSESRGDEQYF. The CDR3, as DNA: TGCGCCAGCAGTGAGTCGAGGGGTGACGAGCAGTACTTC.

The V and J genes are TRBV27 and TRBJ2-3; D uncertain. Trimming took 2 bases from V and 2 from J, leaving 11 bases between them. This CDR3 contains 15 residues. Germline CDR1 is MNHEY and CDR2 is SMNVEV (reference sequence). The CDR3 is CASSLAKGFTDTQYF. CDR3 DNA: TGTGCCAGCAGTTTAGCCAAGGGATTCACAGATACGCAGTATTTT.

For this clone: It differs at one base from a far larger clone, so likely a read error. The V gene is TRBV10-3, the J gene TRBJ2-7; D is uncertain. The CDR3 covers 13 residues. Trimming took off 2 bases at V and 2 bases at J, with 7 bases between the two ends. In germline, CDR1 is ENHRY, CDR2 SYGVKD. The DNA for the CDR3 is TGTGCCATCAGTGAGGGAATTGCCTACGAGCAGTACTTC. This gives the protein CAISEGIAYEQYF.

A note on this clone: Other DNA sequences from this sample encode an identical CDR3 as well. This chain connects TRBV6-5 to TRBJ2-7; D is uncertain. The CDR3 contains 13 residues. From germline, CDR1 is MNHEY and CDR2 SVGAGI. V was shortened by 0 bases and J by 4 bases, with 7 bases between the two germline ends. CDR3 sequence (DNA): TGTGCCAGCAGTTACTCGCCCCGATACGAGCAGTACTTC. It encodes CASSYSPRYEQYF.

This clone appeared a single time. This chain uses TRBV2 with TRBJ2-7; D is possibly TRBD1 or TRBD2 (5 bases each). Germline assignment: CDR1 SNHLY and CDR2 FYNNEI. With 8 bases removed from V and 0 bases from J, the gap between germline ends came to 17 bases. The CDR3 covers 15 residues. The CDR3 region has the DNA TGTGCCAGCGAGGGCCAGGACACCGGCTCCTACGAGCAGTACTTC. It is translated as CASEGQDTGSYEQYF.

The CDR3 DNA sequence: TGTGCCAGCAGCCCAGCAGGGTCAGGGGGGCAACTGAACACTGAAGCTTTCTTT. Translated: CASSPAGSGGQLNTEAFF. This rearrangement joins TRBV9 to TRBJ1-1; 7 bases are a match to TRBD1. This CDR3 spans 18 amino acids. The J segment lost 0 bases and the V segment lost 4 bases, leaving 15 bases of the junction unmatched. Germline CDR1 and CDR2: SGDLS and YYNGEE.

The CDR3, as DNA: TGTGCCAGCGCCCCGTTAGATAGCAATCAGCCCCAGCATTTT. Protein sequence: CASAPLDSNQPQHF. The chain is built from TRBV6-5 and TRBJ1-5, with unresolved D. Trimming stripped 8 bases from V and 0 bases from J, with 11 bases between. Germline CDR1 MNHEY, CDR2 SVGAGI. The CDR3 runs 14 residues.

The CDR3 here is CASSFLYDEQYF. CDR3 in DNA: TGTGCCAGCAGCTTCCTATATGACGAGCAGTACTTC. This chain uses TRBV7-6 with TRBJ2-7; D unclear. Per the germline V gene, CDR1 is SGHVS and CDR2 is FNYEAQ. Trimming pared 3 bases from V and 5 bases from J, leaving 8 bases between. This CDR3 has 12 amino acids.

This chain joins TRBV7-9 and TRBJ2-6; 9 nucleotides match TRBD1. Per the germline V gene, CDR1 is SEHNR and CDR2 is FQNEAQ (reference sequence). V was pared by 4 bases and J by 3 bases, with 7 bases of the junction left unmatched. This CDR3 is 17 amino acids long. The CDR3 here is CASSSSGTGYGANVLTF. The DNA of the CDR3 is TGTGCCAGCAGCTCCTCCGGGACAGGGTATGGGGCCAACGTCCTGACTTTC. The complete variable domain, with remaining parts taken from reference TRBV7-9 and TRBJ2-6, reads DTGVSQNPRHKITKRGQNVTFRCDPISEHNRLYWYRQTLGQGPEFLTYFQNEAQLEKSRLLSDRFSAERPKGSFSTLEIQRTEQGDSAMYLCASSSSGTGYGANVLTFGAGSRLTVL.

The V gene is TRBV30, the J gene TRBJ2-3; D is uncertain. The CDR3 is made up of 12 amino acids. Germline lookup yields CDR1 GTSNPN and CDR2 SVGIG (reference sequence). V was shortened by 2 bases and J by 4 bases, with 7 bases between the two germline ends. The CDR3 DNA is TGTGCCTGGAGTCCCCCCGCAGATACGCAGTATTTT. Residues: CAWSPPADTQYF.

On this clone: The sample carries other DNA sequences with the same CDR3. The chain links TRBV27 to TRBJ2-7, with 11 bases that match TRBD1. This CDR3 spans 15 amino acids. V trimming: 4 bases; J trimming: 0 bases; junction bases outside the gene matches: 2. CDR1 MNHEY and CDR2 SMNVEV come from the germline V gene (reference sequence). CDR3 sequence: CASSSGTGGSYEQYF. The CDR3 DNA follows: TGTGCCAGCAGTTCCGGGACAGGGGGCTCCTACGAGCAGTACTTC.

The chain is built from TRBV13 and TRBJ2-2, with D tentatively TRBD2 (5 bases). Germline V gene lookup returns CDR1 PRHDT and CDR2 FYEKMQ (reference sequence). V was pared by 6 bases and J by 2 bases, with 22 bases between. This CDR3 comprises 18 residues. CDR3 in DNA: TGTGCCAGCAGTTCAGCCTGGGTTAGCGAGGATAACACCGGGGAGCTGTTTTTT. Translation: CASSSAWVSEDNTGELFF.

This rearrangement joins TRBV29-1 to TRBJ2-7, with 8 bases identical to TRBD2. Trimming cost V 5 bases and J 0 bases; bases outside gene matches: 6. From germline, CDR1 is SQVTM and CDR2 ANQGSEA. This CDR3 has 14 residues. The CDR3 is CSVLGLANSYEQYF. The CDR3, as DNA: TGCAGCGTTTTAGGACTAGCTAACTCCTACGAGCAGTACTTC.

For this clone: This sample includes further DNA sequences coding for the same CDR3. V is TRBV5-1 and J is TRBJ2-7; D is possibly TRBD1 (6 bases). From germline, CDR1 is SGHRS and CDR2 YFSETQ. The CDR3 has 14 residues. With 0 bases removed from V and 5 bases from J, the gap between germline ends came to 12 bases. This CDR3 reads CASSLGSGAHEQYF. The CDR3 DNA reads as TGCGCCAGCAGCTTGGGCTCAGGGGCCCACGAGCAGTACTTC.

Here the CDR3 reads CASSKLPDSSYEQYF. The CDR3 nucleotides are TGTGCCAGCAGCAAGCTACCTGACTCCTCCTACGAGCAGTACTTC. The J gene is TRBJ2-7, the V gene TRBV28; no clear D. The V end lost 6 bases, the J end lost 0 bases, and 15 bases lay between the germline ends. Germline V CDR1 and CDR2: MDHEN, SYDVKM. The CDR3 loop spans 15 amino acids.

The V gene is TRBV23-1, the J gene TRBJ2-7; 8 nucleotides agree with TRBD2. TRBV23-1 is an ORF; its function is uncertain. This CDR3 is 16 amino acids long. V was clipped by 1 base and J by 2 bases; unmatched bases: 7. The chain's CDR3 is CASSQFTERGTYEQYF. CDR3 coding DNA: TGCGCCAGCAGTCAATTTACTGAGCGGGGGACCTACGAGCAGTACTTC.

This chain connects TRBV4-3 to TRBJ2-1; 8 bases map to TRBD1. With 1 base clipped from V and 16 bases from J, the junction kept 9 bases outside the gene matches. The germline gives CDR1 LGHNA, CDR2 YSLEER. This CDR3 has 13 amino acids. CDR3 amino acids: CASSQVEGQGAFF. The CDR3 bases are TGCGCCAGCAGCCAAGTGGAGGGGCAGGGGGCATTCTTC.

V is TRBV13 and J is TRBJ1-2; D gene unclear. This CDR3 comprises 12 residues. V shed 1 base and J shed 8 bases, with 8 bases lying between them. Germline V CDR1 and CDR2: PRHDT, FYEKMQ (reference sequence). CDR3 bases: TGTGCCAGCAGCTTAGCACGGGTCGGCTACACCTTC. The encoded protein is CASSLARVGYTF. The variable domain in full, with the rest retrieved from reference TRBV13 and TRBJ1-2, is AAGVIQSPRHLIKEKRETATLKCYPIPRHDTVYWYQQGPGQDPQFLISFYEKMQSDKGSIPDRFSAQQFSDYHSELNMSSLELGDSALYFCASSLARVGYTFGSGTRLTVV.

The rearrangement joins TRBV7-2 to TRBJ2-7, with D perhaps TRBD1 or TRBD2 (5 bases each). Germline V gives CDR1 SGHTA, CDR2 FQGNSA. The CDR3 sequence is 15 residues long. Deletions cut 3 bases from V and 2 bases from J, with 14 bases between. The DNA of the CDR3 is TGTGCCAGCAGCTTCCCCGGGACGGAAGCCTACGAGCAGTACTTC. Protein sequence: CASSFPGTEAYEQYF. Filled out from reference TRBV7-2 and TRBJ2-7, the complete variable domain reads GAGVSQSPSNKVTEKGKDVELRCDPISGHTALYWYRQSLGQGLEFLIYFQGNSAPDKSGLPSDRFSAERTGGSVSTLTIQRTQQEDSAVYLCASSFPGTEAYEQYFGPGTRLTVT.

The chain couples TRBV28 to TRBJ1-2, with a tentative D call TRBD1 (6 bases). Deletions cut 5 bases from V and 4 bases from J, with 14 bases between. The CDR3 extends over 14 amino acids. Germline V gene sequence: CDR1 MDHEN, CDR2 SYDVKM. The CDR3 DNA follows: TGTGCCAGCAGTGGGACACGAGAGCCCTATGGCTACACCTTC. It specifies CASSGTREPYGYTF.

The chain carries TRBV6-1 and TRBJ1-2; D not certain. The CDR3 runs 11 residues. V was clipped by 5 bases and J by 4 bases, with 5 bases between them. Germline V CDR1 and CDR2: MNHNS, SASEGT. In DNA form, the CDR3 reads TGTGCCAGCAGTTACGGCTATGGCTACACCTTC. Translating gives CASSYGYGYTF.

The chain is built from TRBV9 and TRBJ1-2; D remains ambiguous. The V gene's germline CDR1 is SGDLS and CDR2 YYNGEE. CDR3 length equals 12 residues. Trimming removed 2 bases at V and 5 bases at J, with 7 bases between. CDR3: CASSVEDYGYTF. Here the CDR3 DNA reads TGTGCCAGCAGCGTTGAAGATTATGGCTACACCTTC.

The chain is built from TRBV2 and TRBJ2-3; a weak D match, TRBD1 (6 bases). Germline values: CDR1 SNHLY, CDR2 FYNNEI. V lost 1 base and J lost 0, with 11 bases in between. This CDR3 has 16 amino acids. The CDR3 DNA reads as TGTGCCAGCAGTGAAGGACGCGACAGGAGCACAGATACGCAGTATTTT. It is translated as CASSEGRDRSTDTQYF.